These 18 T cell receptor beta chains came from one sample sequenced in a study of cytomegalovirus exposure and HLA in healthy donors. With 60 Vbeta and 13 Jbeta primers, the PCR was carried out. Sequencing used immunoSEQ multiplex PCR; TCRdb keeps in-frame clones, though not all of them. The profile shows about 98,000 clones, roughly 77% of them singletons. Sequenced input: PBMCs. The receptors derive from a man aged 35 to 55 in good health and CMV-seronegative.

This chain joins TRBV29-1 and TRBJ2-3; the D gene is possibly TRBD2 (5 bases). CDR3 length: 13 residues. Trimming cost V 7 bases and J 6 bases, with 17 bases left between them. Germline V gene data show CDR1 as SQVTM and CDR2 as ANQGSEA. CDR3 sequence: CSGLVGTGDTQYF. CDR3 in DNA: TGCAGCGGATTGGTGGGCACGGGGGATACGCAGTATTTT.

The chain uses TRBV7-2 and TRBJ2-7; 12 nucleotides match TRBD1. From germline, CDR1 is SGHTA and CDR2 FQGNSA. V lost 4 bases to trimming and J lost 7 bases; unmatched junction nucleotides: 5. The CDR3 contains 14 residues. The CDR3 nucleotides are TGTGCCAGCAGCTGGGGACAGGGGGCATGGGAGCAGTACTTC. This sequence encodes CASSWGQGAWEQYF.

This rearrangement joins TRBV6-1 to TRBJ2-1, with D maybe TRBD2 (6 bases). The CDR3 runs 14 residues. V was trimmed by 6 bases and J by 5 bases, leaving 14 bases between them. Looked up from germline, CDR1 is MNHNS and CDR2 is SASEGT. The CDR3 nucleotides are TGTGCCAGCAGGGACGCGGGGCGGAACAATGAGCAGTTCTTC. It is translated as CASRDAGRNNEQFF.

The chain has TRBV7-2 and TRBJ1-4; 7 bases map to TRBD1. Trimming at V came to 4 bases and at J to 7 bases, leaving 3 bases not matched to a gene. The germline V gene has CDR1 SGHTA and CDR2 FQGNSA. This CDR3 region has 13 residues. For the CDR3, the DNA is TGTGCCAGCAGCTACGACAGGGTTGAAAAACTGTTTTTT. Amino acids: CASSYDRVEKLFF. Complete variable domain (other parts from reference TRBV7-2 and TRBJ1-4): GAGVSQSPSNKVTEKGKDVELRCDPISGHTALYWYRQSLGQGLEFLIYFQGNSAPDKSGLPSDRFSAERTGGSVSTLTIQRTQQEDSAVYLCASSYDRVEKLFFGSGTQLSVL.

The V call is TRBV28, the J call TRBJ2-5; 9 nucleotides match TRBD1. Trimming cost V 5 bases and J 4 bases; bases outside gene matches: 8. CDR1 and CDR2 (germline): MDHEN, SYDVKM. This CDR3 has 15 amino acids. The CDR3 region is CASSLRDRVVETQYF. CDR3 nucleotide sequence: TGTGCCAGCAGTCTCCGGGACAGGGTTGTAGAGACCCAGTACTTC.

V is TRBV6-1 and J is TRBJ2-7, with 12 nucleotides matching TRBD1. The V and J ends lost 10 bases and 6 bases, in that order; junction bases with no gene match: 13. Germline V gives CDR1 MNHNS, CDR2 SASEGT. There are 15 residues in the CDR3. CDR3 amino acids: CATKGRDRGLGEQYF. As DNA, the CDR3 is TGTGCCACCAAGGGTCGGGACAGGGGGCTGGGCGAGCAGTACTTC.

V and J are TRBV9 and TRBJ2-7, with TRBD2 as a possible D gene (5 bases). Germline CDR1 is SGDLS and CDR2 is YYNGEE. Trimming removed 0 bases at V and 2 bases at J, with 12 bases between. This CDR3 is built from 15 residues. The CDR3 here is CASSVGGSVTYEQYF. For the CDR3, the DNA is TGTGCCAGCAGCGTAGGGGGTAGCGTAACCTACGAGCAGTACTTC.

The rearrangement links TRBV6-1 to TRBJ1-2, with TRBD1 matching 10 bases. Germline V gives CDR1 MNHNS, CDR2 SASEGT. V shed 1 base, J shed 7 bases, and the junction held 3 bases outside the gene matches. The CDR3 length is 14 residues. The CDR3 nucleotides are TGTGCCAGCAGTGAAGGGACAGGGGGTTTTGGCTACACCTTC. This sequence encodes CASSEGTGGFGYTF.

This chain connects TRBV7-3 to TRBJ2-2; TRBD1 matches 9 bases. J gave up 7 bases and V 5 bases, and 8 bases lay outside the gene matches. CDR3 length equals 15 residues. Germline CDR1 reads SGHTA; CDR2 reads FQGTGA. This chain's CDR3 is CASSLGDRVGGELFF. The CDR3 DNA is TGTGCCAGCAGCCTGGGGGACAGGGTCGGCGGGGAGCTGTTTTTT.

The gene calls are TRBV14 and TRBJ2-2; TRBD1 matches at 8 bases. Germline V CDR1 and CDR2: SGHDN, FVKESK. V gave up 5 bases and J gave up 5 bases; unmatched junction bases: 10. The CDR3 contains 16 residues. CDR3 residues: CASSARRTGLTGELFF. The CDR3 nucleotides read TGTGCCAGCAGCGCCAGGAGGACAGGGCTGACCGGGGAGCTGTTTTTT.

The chain recombines TRBV7-8 with TRBJ1-6; 7 nucleotides match TRBD1. The length of the CDR3 is 17 residues. Germline values: CDR1 SGHVS, CDR2 FQNEAQ. After removal of 5 bases from V and 0 bases from J, the junction contained 7 bases not matched to a gene. The DNA for the CDR3 is TGTGCCAGCAGCCCCCGGACAGGCAGCTCCTATAATTCACCCCTCCACTTT. Protein product: CASSPRTGSSYNSPLHF. The full variable domain, with the rest looked up from reference TRBV7-8 and TRBJ1-6, is GAGVSQSPRYKVAKRGQDVALRCDPISGHVSLFWYQQALGQGPEFLTYFQNEAQLDKSGLPSDRFFAERPEGSVSTLKIQRTQQEDSAVYLCASSPRTGSSYNSPLHFGNGTRLTVT.

The chain has TRBV27 and TRBJ2-2; TRBD1 aligns across 8 bases. Trimming removed 4 bases from V and 6 bases from J; junction bases left unmatched: 4. CDR1 is MNHEY and CDR2 is SMNVEV in the germline V gene (reference sequence). The CDR3 has 14 residues. The CDR3 is CASSSGQGAGELFF. The CDR3 DNA reads TGTGCCAGCAGTTCCGGACAGGGCGCCGGGGAGCTGTTTTTT.

This chain's CDR3 is CASRPTESYEQYF. For the CDR3, the DNA is TGTGCCAGCAGACCGACAGAATCCTACGAGCAGTACTTC. This chain joins TRBV7-9 and TRBJ2-7, with D possibly TRBD1 on 5 matching bases. The V end lost 6 bases, the J end lost 1 base, and 10 bases lay between the germline ends. Germline V lookup: CDR1 SEHNR, CDR2 FQNEAQ (reference sequence). The CDR3 is 13 amino acids.

CDR3 sequence reads: CASSPSDTPNQPQHF. In DNA form, the CDR3 reads TGTGCCAGCTCACCGTCGGACACACCTAATCAGCCCCAGCATTTT. This sequence joins TRBV18 and TRBJ1-5; perhaps TRBD1 as D (5 bases). This CDR3 spans 15 amino acids. Trimming stripped 3 bases from V and 4 bases from J, with 13 bases between. Germline V lookup: CDR1 KGHSH, CDR2 LQKENI.

The gene calls are TRBV6-1 and TRBJ2-2, with 7 bases that match TRBD1. The CDR3 is 12 amino acids. Germline lookup yields CDR1 MNHNS and CDR2 SASEGT. The CDR3 sequence: CMTGTNTGELFF. The CDR3 coding sequence is TGTATGACAGGGACCAACACCGGGGAGCTGTTTTTT.

The rearrangement uses TRBV6-6 and TRBJ2-7, with D possibly TRBD1 on 6 matching bases. V dropped 6 bases and J dropped 1 base, with 7 bases sitting between them. The CDR3 has 12 amino acids. Germline V CDR1 and CDR2: MNHNY, SVGAGI (reference sequence). The CDR3 sequence: CASSQGSYEQYF. CDR3 DNA: TGTGCCAGCAGCCAGGGGTCCTACGAGCAGTACTTC.

The rearrangement links TRBV7-2 to TRBJ1-2, with 7 bases aligning to TRBD1. The junction had 10 bases not matched to a gene; V was cut back by 5 bases and J by 4 bases. Germline CDR1 reads SGHTA; CDR2 reads FQGNSA. The CDR3 covers 15 residues. CDR3 nucleotide sequence: TGTGCCAGCAGCACAGCTGGACAGGCAGCCTATGGCTACACCTTC. Residues: CASSTAGQAAYGYTF.

CDR3: CASSLDGQPNYGYTF. The CDR3 DNA reads TGTGCCAGCAGCTTAGACGGACAGCCAAACTATGGCTACACCTTC. The chain is built from TRBV7-3 and TRBJ1-2; D perhaps matches TRBD1 (6 bases). V lost 2 bases and J 2 bases, leaving 12 bases between the germline ends. The CDR3 loop spans 15 amino acids. The germline V gene has CDR1 SGHTA and CDR2 FQGTGA.